A single sample gave rise to the 29 T cell receptor beta chains below, sequenced in a study of identical twins. TCRdb reprocessed the 5' RACE reads with MiXCR, giving one entry per CDR3 protein. This table holds around 1.7 million distinct CDR3 sequences, around 33% found once. Sample: cord blood. The source is a newborn girl in good health.

This clonotype has just a few counts. V gene TRBV20-1 combines with J gene TRBJ1-2, with a tentative D call TRBD1 (5 bases). Germline V gene data show CDR1 as DFQATT and CDR2 as SNEGSKA (reference sequence). This CDR3 contains 14 residues. The CDR3 nucleotides are TGCATTGCGAAACCCGGGACGGAGTACTATGGCTACACCTTC. Translated, it gives CIAKPGTEYYGYTF.

This sequence joins TRBV20-1 and TRBJ2-1, with 8 nucleotides matching TRBD2. The junction had 11 bases not matched to a gene; V was cut back by 0 bases and J by 7 bases. CDR3 length equals 16 residues. Germline V CDR1 and CDR2: DFQATT, SNEGSKA (reference sequence). CDR3 in DNA: TGCAGTGCTAGAGATCCCTCCAGCGGGGGACGAAATGAGCAGTTCTTC. It is translated as CSARDPSSGGRNEQFF.

This clonotype was recorded a few times. V gene TRBV5-1 combines with J gene TRBJ2-3, with TRBD1 matching over 10 bases. Germline V gene sequence: CDR1 SGHRS, CDR2 YFSETQ. The CDR3 length is 17 residues. The V gene end was trimmed by 4 bases and the J gene end by 3 bases; junction bases not matched to a gene: 11. The CDR3: CASSAYLDRGRTDTQYF. Here the CDR3 DNA reads TGCGCCAGCAGCGCCTATCTAGACAGGGGGCGAACAGATACGCAGTATTTT. Full variable domain (missing parts from reference TRBV5-1 and TRBJ2-3): KAGVTQTPRYLIKTRGQQVTLSCSPISGHRSVSWYQQTPGQGLQFLFEYFSETQRNKGNFPGRFSGRQFSNSRSEMNVSTLELGDSALYLCASSAYLDRGRTDTQYFGPGTRLTVL.

The chain recombines TRBV20-1 with TRBJ1-1; D perhaps matches TRBD1 (6 bases). Germline assignment: CDR1 DFQATT and CDR2 SNEGSKA (reference sequence). V lost 2 bases, J lost 5 bases, and 12 bases lay in between. The CDR3 has 13 amino acids. The CDR3 DNA follows: TGCAGTGCTAGACGGCTAGGGGGGACTGAAGCTTTCTTT. Translation gives CSARRLGGTEAFF.

This clonotype showed up many times. J is TRBJ2-7 and V is TRBV28; D call uncertain. V shed 5 bases and J shed 2 bases, with 7 bases lying between them. The CDR3 consists of 12 residues. Per the germline V gene, CDR1 is MDHEN and CDR2 is SYDVKM. CDR3 amino acids: CASSVPPYEQYF. The CDR3 DNA reads as TGTGCCAGCAGTGTGCCCCCCTACGAGCAGTACTTC.

This clonotype was counted ten times or more. The gene calls are TRBV4-2 and TRBJ2-3, with no clear D. The germline V gene has CDR1 LGHNA and CDR2 YNFKEQ. Trimming took off 0 bases at V and 2 bases at J, with 3 bases between the two ends. There are 13 residues in the CDR3. DNA for the CDR3: TGTGCCAGCAGCCAAGATCCCACAGATACGCAGTATTTT. This sequence encodes CASSQDPTDTQYF.

The V call is TRBV7-9, the J call TRBJ1-5, with D possibly matching TRBD1 (6 bases). There are 13 residues in the CDR3. CDR1 and CDR2 (germline): SEHNR, FQNEAQ (reference sequence). V was cut by 6 bases and J by 6 bases, with 12 bases left in between. The CDR3 protein is CASRLTGLQPQHF. In DNA, the CDR3 is TGTGCCAGCAGACTCACAGGGCTTCAGCCCCAGCATTTT.

The chain combines TRBV12-5 with TRBJ2-7, with 8 bases aligning to TRBD1. Germline lookup yields CDR1 LGHNT and CDR2 FRNRAP. The CDR3 sequence is 16 residues long. J was trimmed by 3 bases and V by 6 bases; bases with no gene match: 13. Written as DNA, the CDR3 is TGTGCTAGTGGCTCCTATCTCGGACAGGGAAGCTACGAGCAGTACTTC. This codes for CASGSYLGQGSYEQYF.

The J gene is TRBJ2-1, the V gene TRBV24-1, with TRBD2 identical over 10 bases. Matching the DNA end better, TRBJ2-7 makes the J call doubtful. The germline CDR1 and CDR2 sequences are KGHDR and SFDVKD. This CDR3 region has 18 residues. CDR3 in amino acids: CATSDPQEASGRRYEQYF. DNA for the CDR3: TGTGCCACCAGTGATCCCCAAGAGGCTAGCGGGAGAAGATATGAGCAGTACTTC.

The chain is built from TRBV28 and TRBJ1-1; TRBD1 is a possible D gene (5 bases). CDR3 length: 15 amino acids. In germline, CDR1 is MDHEN, CDR2 SYDVKM. V was trimmed by 5 bases and J by 7 bases, leaving 20 bases between them. CDR3 region: CASSRPRGSADEAFF. The CDR3 bases are TGTGCCAGCAGTAGACCTAGGGGCAGTGCGGATGAAGCTTTCTTT.

Comments on this clonotype: No conserved phenylalanine or tryptophan ends this CDR3, so it is likely a read error. V is TRBV5-6 and J is TRBJ2-1; TRBD2 aligns across 10 bases. Per the germline V gene, CDR1 is SGHDT and CDR2 is YYEEEE. This CDR3 region has 21 residues. The V gene end was trimmed by 4 bases and the J gene end by 0 bases; junction bases not matched to a gene: 19. CDR3 amino acids: CASSLRAPGLAYLSSYNEQFL. The DNA of the CDR3 is TGTGCCAGCAGCCTACGGGCTCCGGGACTAGCGTACCTCAGCTCCTACAATGAGCAGTTCTTA.

The DNA of the CDR3 is TGCGCCAGCAGCCTCCACGGACTAGCGGGGACCTACAATGAGCAGTACTTC. Encoded protein: CASSLHGLAGTYNEQYF. V is TRBV5-1 and J is TRBJ2-1; 12 bases align to TRBD2. The closer fit of TRBJ2-7 to the DNA end suggests the J call may be wrong. The CDR3 spans 17 residues. The V gene's germline CDR1 is SGHRS and CDR2 YFSETQ.

The genes are TRBV5-1 and TRBJ2-7; a possible D gene is TRBD2 (5 bases). Trimming took off 4 bases at V and 2 bases at J, with 16 bases between the two ends. In germline, CDR1 is SGHRS, CDR2 YFSETQ. The CDR3 loop spans 15 amino acids. The CDR3 DNA follows: TGCGCCAGCAGCCCACCCTACGAGGGAACCTACGAGCAGTACTTC. Translated: CASSPPYEGTYEQYF.

This clonotype was seen a handful of times. The chain employs TRBV15 and TRBJ2-5; D is undetermined. This CDR3 is 15 amino acids long. In germline, CDR1 is LNHNV, CDR2 YYDKDF (reference sequence). Trimming left V 2 bases short and J 1 base short, with 11 bases between. The CDR3 DNA follows: TGTGCCACCAGCAGATCGTTAACGGTCCAAGAGACCCAGTACTTC. This sequence encodes CATSRSLTVQETQYF.

There are a few counts of this clonotype. The CDR3 here is CASSPKGRANTEAFF. CDR3 nucleotides: TGTGCCAGCAGCCCTAAGGGCAGGGCGAACACTGAAGCTTTCTTT. The chain is built from TRBV21-1 and TRBJ1-1; the table calls TRBD1, which could not be checked here. TRBV21-1 is noted as a pseudogene. The CDR3 contains 15 residues.

CDR3 amino acids: CASSDPGQGYNEQFF. The DNA for the CDR3 is TGTGCCAGCAGCGACCCGGGACAGGGCTACAATGAGCAGTTCTTC. The V gene is TRBV9, the J gene TRBJ2-1; 9 bases are shared with TRBD1. CDR1 is SGDLS and CDR2 is YYNGEE in the germline V gene. The CDR3 contains 15 residues. V shed 3 bases, J shed 3 bases, and the junction held 4 bases outside the gene matches.

The chain is built from TRBV7-2 and TRBJ2-6, with unresolved D. Trimming cost V 3 bases and J 0 bases, with 9 bases left between them. The CDR3 length is 16 residues. Germline-derived CDR1 and CDR2 are SGHTA and FQGNSA. The CDR3 DNA reads as TGTGCCAGCAGCTTGCAGGCTTACTCTGGGGCCAACGTCCTGACTTTC. This gives the protein CASSLQAYSGANVLTF.

This CDR3 reads CATSDHEQETQYF. DNA of the CDR3: TGTGCCACCAGTGACCACGAACAAGAGACCCAGTACTTC. The chain has TRBV24-1 and TRBJ2-5, with D hard to call. The CDR3 is 13 amino acids. Germline V gene lookup returns CDR1 KGHDR and CDR2 SFDVKD. Between the trimmed V and J ends, which lost 4 bases and 2 bases, there was a span of 7 bases.

Note on this clonotype: Since a much larger clone is just one base distant, this may be a read error. The rearrangement uses TRBV12-3 or TRBV12-4 and TRBJ2-3, with 9 positions matching TRBD1. After removal of 7 bases from V and 4 bases from J, the junction contained 6 bases not matched to a gene. This CDR3 spans 14 amino acids. CDR3 in DNA: TGTGCCAGCACCCAGGGACAGGGTGCAGATACGCAGTATTTT. Translation: CASTQGQGADTQYF.

CDR3 nucleotides: TGTGCCAGCTGTACCATCACAGATACGCAGTATTTT. This codes for CASCTITDTQYF. This chain connects TRBV18 to TRBJ2-3; no clear D gene. Germline values: CDR1 KGHSH, CDR2 LQKENI. Trimming shortened V by 7 bases and J by 2 bases, and 7 bases separated the two germline ends. This CDR3 spans 12 amino acids.

The V and J genes are TRBV28 and TRBJ1-5; 7 bases line up with TRBD1. Looked up from germline, CDR1 is MDHEN and CDR2 is SYDVKM. The V gene end was trimmed by 7 bases and the J gene end by 7 bases; junction bases not matched to a gene: 1. CDR3 length: 11 residues. CDR3 in amino acids: CASKQGQPQHF. The CDR3 DNA reads TGTGCCAGCAAACAGGGGCAGCCCCAGCATTTT.

The chain's CDR3 is CASRRVGWADDTEAFF. CDR3 nucleotides: TGTGCCAGCAGAAGGGTGGGTTGGGCGGACGACACTGAAGCTTTCTTT. The chain uses TRBV2 and TRBJ1-1, with D unresolved. The V end lost 6 bases, the J end lost 3 bases, and 20 bases lay between the germline ends. This CDR3 is 16 amino acids long. Germline-derived CDR1 and CDR2 are SNHLY and FYNNEI.

The gene calls are TRBV20-1 and TRBJ2-7, with D perhaps matching TRBD2 (6 bases). This CDR3 is built from 13 residues. Trimming pared 0 bases from V and 4 bases from J, leaving 10 bases between. From germline, CDR1 is DFQATT and CDR2 SNEGSKA (reference sequence). CDR3 residues: CSAREGGWYEQYF. CDR3 DNA: TGCAGTGCTAGAGAGGGGGGTTGGTACGAGCAGTACTTC.

The V and J genes are TRBV24-1 and TRBJ2-1; possibly TRBD1 for D (6 bases). V lost 7 bases and J 7 bases, leaving 10 bases between the germline ends. The CDR3 is 12 amino acids. Per the germline V gene, CDR1 is KGHDR and CDR2 is SFDVKD. Here the CDR3 reads CATSNRVNEQFF. For the CDR3, the DNA is TGTGCCACCAGCAACAGGGTAAATGAGCAGTTCTTC.

V and J are TRBV2 and TRBJ2-3; 9 bases fit TRBD1. The CDR3 sequence is 15 residues long. Looked up from germline, CDR1 is SNHLY and CDR2 is FYNNEI. V gave up 4 bases and J gave up 6 bases; unmatched junction bases: 8. Written as DNA, the CDR3 is TGTGCCAGCAGTGGGAACAGGGGGCGCGCGGATACGCAGTATTTT. Protein product: CASSGNRGRADTQYF. Together with reference TRBV2 and TRBJ2-3, the CDR3 gives the full variable domain: EPEVTQTPSHQVTQMGQEVILRCVPISNHLYFYWYRQILGQKVEFLVSFYNNEISEKSEIFDDQFSVERPDGSNFTLKIRSTKLEDSAMYFCASSGNRGRADTQYFGPGTRLTVL.

This chain uses TRBV7-2 with TRBJ2-7; D may be TRBD1 (5 bases). Trimming removed 2 bases from V and 6 bases from J, with 14 bases in between. Germline V CDR1 and CDR2: SGHTA, FQGNSA. The CDR3 contains 14 residues. The CDR3 nucleotides are TGTGCCAGCAGCTTAACTGGACAAGTAGGCGAGCAGTACTTC. Amino acids: CASSLTGQVGEQYF.

This clonotype was seen only once. The V call is TRBV3-1, the J call TRBJ2-1; the match to TRBD2 covers 8 bases. Losses at the gene ends were 6 bases for V and 4 bases for J; bases not matched to a gene: 8. This CDR3 has 15 amino acids. Germline lookup yields CDR1 LGHDT and CDR2 YNNKEL (reference sequence). CDR3 coding DNA: TGTGCCAGCAGGGATACGGGGGGGCTGTACAATGAGCAGTTCTTC. Translating it yields CASRDTGGLYNEQFF.

V usage is TRBV6-1 and J usage is TRBJ2-2; unclear D gene. V lost 0 bases and J lost 6, with 8 bases in between. The CDR3 has 14 residues. Germline CDR1 MNHNS, CDR2 SASEGT. CDR3 sequence reads: CASSEAQGPGELFF. The CDR3 region has the DNA TGTGCCAGCAGTGAAGCGCAAGGCCCCGGGGAGCTGTTTTTT.

The sample holds many counts of this clonotype. The V call is TRBV12-3 or TRBV12-4, the J call TRBJ1-1, with a weak D call TRBD1 (5 bases). V lost 5 bases and J 4 bases, leaving 11 bases between the germline ends. The CDR3 consists of 13 residues. The CDR3 DNA sequence: TGTGCCAGCAGTACGGGACTCGTCACTGAAGCTTTCTTT. This encodes CASSTGLVTEAFF.